These 16 T cell receptor beta chains originate from one sample sequenced in a study of T cell responses to AZD1222 COVID-19 vaccine. Profiled with immunoSEQ multiplex PCR; TCRdb holds only in-frame clones, not every one. Among about 140,000 clones, roughly 92% were seen once, and the ten largest hold 3% to 4.5%. The sample in question was peripheral blood, obtained 28 days after the second AZD1222 dose. These receptors were obtained from an adult who received the AZD1222 COVID-19 vaccine.

The chain employs TRBV3-1 (or the pseudogene TRBV3-2) and TRBJ1-1; D is undetermined. Trimming stripped 1 base from V and 8 bases from J, with 8 bases between. Germline CDR1 is LGHDT and CDR2 is YNNKEL (reference sequence). The CDR3 runs to 12 residues. The DNA of the CDR3 is TGTGCCAGCAGCCAAGTGTCTGGAGAAGCTTTCTTT. This encodes CASSQVSGEAFF.

The genes are TRBV2 and TRBJ1-4; no clear D. CDR3 size: 12 residues. Trimming left V 1 base short and J 6 bases short, with 3 bases between. Germline-derived CDR1 and CDR2 are SNHLY and FYNNEI. The DNA for the CDR3 is TGTGCCAGCAGTGAAGGAGATGAAAAACTGTTTTTT. Its protein product is CASSEGDEKLFF. The full variable domain, with the rest looked up from reference TRBV2 and TRBJ1-4, is EPEVTQTPSHQVTQMGQEVILRCVPISNHLYFYWYRQILGQKVEFLVSFYNNEISEKSEIFDDQFSVERPDGSNFTLKIRSTKLEDSAMYFCASSEGDEKLFFGSGTQLSVL.

The chain recombines TRBV6-5 with TRBJ2-1; 7 bases are a match to TRBD2. The CDR3 runs 15 residues. Germline CDR1 is MNHEY and CDR2 is SVGAGI. The V gene end was trimmed by 6 bases and the J gene end by 3 bases; junction bases not matched to a gene: 8. The CDR3 is CASRLIGGNYNEQFF. CDR3 nucleotide sequence: TGTGCCAGCAGGTTAATCGGGGGGAACTACAATGAGCAGTTCTTC.

The chain combines TRBV9 with TRBJ1-1, with D tentatively TRBD1 (6 bases). CDR3 length: 14 amino acids. In germline, CDR1 is SGDLS, CDR2 YYNGEE. V was cut by 4 bases and J by 1 base, with 11 bases left in between. The CDR3 coding sequence is TGTGCCAGCAGCCCGAGGGGGGGGAACACTGAAGCTTTCTTT. Amino acid sequence: CASSPRGGNTEAFF.

The chain joins TRBV23-1 to TRBJ2-7; possibly TRBD2 for D (6 bases). TRBV23-1 is annotated as an ORF whose role is uncertain. The CDR3 extends over 13 amino acids. Trimming stripped 3 bases from V and 8 bases from J, with 14 bases between. CDR3 sequence (DNA): TGCGCCAGCAGTCAGCTTGGGGCGGGGAAGCAGTACTTC. Residues: CASSQLGAGKQYF.

This sequence joins TRBV4-2 and TRBJ2-3, with D perhaps TRBD1 (6 bases). The CDR3 is 15 residues long. Germline V gene lookup returns CDR1 LGHNA and CDR2 YNFKEQ. The V and J ends lost 4 bases and 4 bases respectively, with 15 bases between them. CDR3 DNA: TGTGCCAGCAGCCCAATAGAGGGACACCCAGATACGCAGTATTTT. Translated, it gives CASSPIEGHPDTQYF.

The genes are TRBV6-2 or TRBV6-3 and TRBJ2-3; tentative D call: TRBD2 (6 bases). CDR1 is MNHEY and CDR2 is SVGEGT in the germline V gene. Trimming removed 5 bases from V and 0 bases from J, with 6 bases in between. The CDR3 length is 13 residues. The CDR3 sequence: CASSRGSTDTQYF. CDR3 DNA sequence: TGTGCCAGCAGTCGGGGGAGCACAGATACGCAGTATTTT.

The chain recombines TRBV27 with TRBJ2-4; D not certain. Germline loops: CDR1 MNHEY, CDR2 SMNVEV (reference sequence). V was trimmed by 6 bases and J by 4 bases, leaving 13 bases between them. CDR3 length: 14 residues. In nucleotides, the CDR3 is TGTGCCAGCAGCCCAGCTATCGGAAAAAACATTCAGTACTTC. Amino acid sequence: CASSPAIGKNIQYF.

V usage is TRBV9 and J usage is TRBJ1-6, with D possibly matching TRBD1 (5 bases). The CDR3 totals 16 residues. CDR1 SGDLS and CDR2 YYNGEE come from the germline V gene. V lost 2 bases, J lost 9 bases, and 18 bases lay in between. The CDR3 sequence is CASSVREQGASSPLHF. CDR3 nucleotide sequence: TGTGCCAGCAGCGTGCGGGAGCAGGGAGCTAGTTCACCCCTCCACTTT. Full variable domain (outside the CDR3, taken from reference TRBV9 and TRBJ1-6): DSGVTQTPKHLITATGQRVTLRCSPRSGDLSVYWYQQSLDQGLQFLIQYYNGEERAKGNILERFSAQQFPDLHSELNLSSLELGDSALYFCASSVREQGASSPLHFGNGTRLTVT.

The gene calls are TRBV7-9 and TRBJ2-2; D ambiguous. The CDR3 extends over 15 amino acids. Germline CDR1 SEHNR, CDR2 FQNEAQ (reference sequence). Trimming removed 2 bases from V and 6 bases from J, with 13 bases in between. The CDR3 DNA is TGTGCCAGCAGCTTACCTGGGGAAGGGCCCGGGGAGCTGTTTTTT. It yields the protein CASSLPGEGPGELFF.

The count of this clone is one. The V gene is TRBV10-3, the J gene TRBJ1-1; 7 nucleotides match TRBD1. Germline assignment: CDR1 ENHRY and CDR2 SYGVKD. With 1 base clipped from V and 6 bases from J, the junction kept 17 bases outside the gene matches. The CDR3 extends over 18 amino acids. The DNA of the CDR3 is TGTGCCATCAGTGAGTTGTGGGTAGAAGGGGGCCATGAATCTGAAGCTTTCTTT. Amino acid sequence: CAISELWVEGGHESEAFF.

This chain joins TRBV11-2 and TRBJ1-2; D perhaps matches TRBD1 (6 bases). V was trimmed by 7 bases and J by 7 bases, leaving 19 bases between them. The CDR3 loop spans 14 amino acids. The V gene's germline CDR1 is SGHAT and CDR2 FQNNGV. CDR3: CASNQLGGGFGYTF. The DNA for the CDR3 is TGTGCCAGCAACCAGCTAGGCGGGGGCTTTGGCTACACCTTC.

The rearrangement links TRBV6-1 to TRBJ2-7; D is unresolved. Germline CDR1 is MNHNS and CDR2 is SASEGT. The CDR3 has 11 residues. V was trimmed by 3 bases and J by 3 bases, leaving 3 bases between them. CDR3 sequence reads: CASSEIYEQYF. The CDR3 region has the DNA TGTGCCAGCAGTGAGATCTACGAGCAGTACTTC.

This chain uses TRBV27 with TRBJ2-1; D is ambiguous. The V gene lost 3 bases and the J gene lost 5 bases, with 8 bases spanning the gap. CDR3 length: 13 residues. CDR1 is MNHEY, CDR2 SMNVEV, per germline (reference sequence). CDR3 coding DNA: TGTGCCAGCAGTTTCGCACACAACAATGAGCAGTTCTTC. This codes for CASSFAHNNEQFF.

The chain recombines TRBV5-6 with TRBJ1-2; D possibly corresponds to TRBD1 (6 bases). Germline CDR1 and CDR2: SGHDT and YYEEEE. The CDR3 covers 15 residues. The ends were cut back, 0 bases at V and 7 bases at J, with 16 bases in the middle. CDR3 sequence reads: CASSLGGGDIPGYTF. In nucleotides, the CDR3 is TGTGCCAGCAGCTTGGGCGGTGGGGACATACCTGGCTACACCTTC.

The chain employs TRBV13 and TRBJ1-2; D ambiguous. This CDR3 comprises 15 residues. Germline V gene data show CDR1 as PRHDT and CDR2 as FYEKMQ (reference sequence). V was shortened by 4 bases and J by 2 bases, with 14 bases between the two germline ends. CDR3 coding DNA: TGTGCCAGCAGCTCGAAAGATCTTTCAAACTATGGCTACACCTTC. It is translated as CASSSKDLSNYGYTF.